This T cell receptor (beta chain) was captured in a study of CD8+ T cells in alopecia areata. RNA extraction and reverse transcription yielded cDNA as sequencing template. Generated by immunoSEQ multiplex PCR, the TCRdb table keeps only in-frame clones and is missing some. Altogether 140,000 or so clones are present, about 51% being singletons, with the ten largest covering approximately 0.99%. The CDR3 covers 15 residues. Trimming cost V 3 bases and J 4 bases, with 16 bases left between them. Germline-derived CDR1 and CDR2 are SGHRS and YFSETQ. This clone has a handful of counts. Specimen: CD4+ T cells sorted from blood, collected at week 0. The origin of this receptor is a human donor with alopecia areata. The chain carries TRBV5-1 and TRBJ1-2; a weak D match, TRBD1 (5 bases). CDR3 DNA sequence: TGCGCCAGCAGCTCCTCGGGGCAGGGTGGCTATGGCTACACCTTC. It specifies CASSSSGQGGYGYTF.